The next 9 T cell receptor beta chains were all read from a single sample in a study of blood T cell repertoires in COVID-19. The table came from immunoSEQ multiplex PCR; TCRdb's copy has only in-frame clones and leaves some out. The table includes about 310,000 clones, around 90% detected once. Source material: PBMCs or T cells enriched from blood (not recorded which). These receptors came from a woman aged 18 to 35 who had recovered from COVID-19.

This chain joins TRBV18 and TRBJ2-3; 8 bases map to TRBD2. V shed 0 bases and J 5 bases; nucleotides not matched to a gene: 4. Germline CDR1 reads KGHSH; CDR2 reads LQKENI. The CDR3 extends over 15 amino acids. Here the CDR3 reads CASSPPTSARDTQYF. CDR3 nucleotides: TGTGCCAGCTCACCACCGACTAGCGCTAGAGATACGCAGTATTTT.

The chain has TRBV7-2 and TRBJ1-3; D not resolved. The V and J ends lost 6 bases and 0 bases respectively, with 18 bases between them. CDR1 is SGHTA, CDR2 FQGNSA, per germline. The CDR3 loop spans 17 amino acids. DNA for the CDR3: TGTGCCAGCAGTACAGCTTCCCGGGGTCCCTCTGGAAACACCATATATTTT. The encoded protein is CASSTASRGPSGNTIYF.

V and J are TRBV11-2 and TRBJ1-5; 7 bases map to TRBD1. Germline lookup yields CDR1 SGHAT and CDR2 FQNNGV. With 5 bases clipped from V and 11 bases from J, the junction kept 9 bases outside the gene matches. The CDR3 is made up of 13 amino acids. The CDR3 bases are TGTGCCAGCAGCACCGGGACAGCTCATTCCCAGCATTTT. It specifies CASSTGTAHSQHF.

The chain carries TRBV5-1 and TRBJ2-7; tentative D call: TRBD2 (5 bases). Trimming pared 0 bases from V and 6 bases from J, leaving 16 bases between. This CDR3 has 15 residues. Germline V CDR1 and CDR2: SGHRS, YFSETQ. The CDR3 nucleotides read TGCGCCAGCAGCTTGGGCTCCTGGACTGTCGCCGAGCAGTACTTC. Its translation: CASSLGSWTVAEQYF.

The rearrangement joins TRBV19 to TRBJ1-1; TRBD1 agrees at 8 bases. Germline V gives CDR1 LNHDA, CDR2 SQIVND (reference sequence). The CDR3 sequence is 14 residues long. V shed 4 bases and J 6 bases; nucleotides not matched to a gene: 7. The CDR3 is CASSSRTGLSEAFF. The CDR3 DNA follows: TGTGCCAGTAGTAGCCGGACAGGGCTATCTGAAGCTTTCTTT.

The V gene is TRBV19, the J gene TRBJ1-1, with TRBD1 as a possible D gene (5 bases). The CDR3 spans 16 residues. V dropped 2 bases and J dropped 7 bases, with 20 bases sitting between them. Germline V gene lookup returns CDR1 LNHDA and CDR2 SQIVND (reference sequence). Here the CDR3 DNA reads TGTGCCAGTAGTATATCGCACAGGACCCTGGTTAATGAAGCTTTCTTT. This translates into CASSISHRTLVNEAFF.

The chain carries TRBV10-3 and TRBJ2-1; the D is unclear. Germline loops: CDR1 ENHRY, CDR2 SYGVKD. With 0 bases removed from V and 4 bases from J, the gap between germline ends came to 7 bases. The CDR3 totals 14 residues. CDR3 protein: CAISESVQYNEQFF. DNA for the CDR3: TGTGCCATCAGTGAGTCGGTCCAGTACAATGAGCAGTTCTTC.

The CDR3 is CASSGERANYGYTF. The CDR3 nucleotides read TGTGCCAGCAGTGGGGAGAGAGCTAACTATGGCTACACCTTC. This sequence joins TRBV2 and TRBJ1-2; D not certain. CDR1 is SNHLY, CDR2 FYNNEI, per germline. There are 14 residues in the CDR3. V was shortened by 4 bases and J by 0 bases, with 9 bases between the two germline ends.

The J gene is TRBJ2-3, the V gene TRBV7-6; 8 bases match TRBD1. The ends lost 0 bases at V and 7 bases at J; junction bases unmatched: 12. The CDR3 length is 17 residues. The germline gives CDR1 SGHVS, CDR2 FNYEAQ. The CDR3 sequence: CASSLAQDREEQYTQYF. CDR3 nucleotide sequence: TGTGCCAGCAGCTTAGCGCAGGACAGGGAAGAACAGTATACGCAGTATTTT.